Listed below are T cell receptor beta chains from one sample, sequenced in a study of control samples from healthy donors and cancer patients. Sequenced by immunoSEQ multiplex PCR; TCRdb stores in-frame clones only, minus some. The repertoire has some 100,000 clones, 90% of them found once; the top ten carry 3.5% to 4.5%. Input material: blood. The receptors shown here come from a human donor in good health. The donor label of this sample is uncertain. The CDR3 runs from the conserved cysteine through the conserved F or W. The order of the fields is J gene, V gene, D gene, clone size, CDR3 DNA, CDR3 protein. A D gene is named only where the DNA matches it firmly. The listing skips clone size in some rows; elsewhere it reads once, few, many or a size class.

TRBJ1-5,TRBV6-5,.,.,TGTGCCAGCAGGGAGAGACAGGGCAATCAGCCCCAGCATTTT,CASRERQGNQPQHF
TRBJ1-1,TRBV30,TRBD1,few,TGTGCCTTTGGACAGGGGTTTGACACTGAAGCTTTCTTT,CAFGQGFDTEAFF
TRBJ1-5,TRBV19,.,.,TGTGCCAGTCAACCGGACTCGGGCAATCAGCCCCAGCATTTT,CASQPDSGNQPQHF
TRBJ2-3,TRBV7-3,.,.,TGTGCCAGCAGCTTTGGCTACTCGTCAACAGATACGCAGTATTTT,CASSFGYSSTDTQYF
TRBJ1-6,TRBV5-1,.,.,TGCGCCAGCAGCTTGGGGGGGAATTCACCCCTCCACTTT,CASSLGGNSPLHF
TRBJ1-2,TRBV19,.,.,TGTGCCAGTTTACCAGGACAGAGCTATAACTATGGCTACACCTTC,CASLPGQSYNYGYTF
TRBJ2-5,TRBV24-1,.,.,TGTGCCACCAGTGACCGTAGGGGGTTGTACCAAGAGACCCAGTACTTC,CATSDRRGLYQETQYF
TRBJ2-1,TRBV10-3,TRBD2,.,TGTGCCTCCGAAGAGGTAGCGGGGGCACGCAATGAGCAGTTCTTC,CASEEVAGARNEQFF
TRBJ1-2,TRBV6-5,TRBD1,few,TGTGCCAGCAGTTACCTCGGACAGGGTAGGGGCTACACCTTC,CASSYLGQGRGYTF
TRBJ2-3,TRBV19,TRBD1,.,TGTGCCAGTAGTAGACAGGGGGCGGGAGATACGCAGTATTTT,CASSRQGAGDTQYF
TRBJ2-7,TRBV7-7,TRBD1,.,TGTGCCAGCAGCTTAGCTAGACAGGGTACCTACGAGCAGTACTTC,CASSLARQGTYEQYF
TRBJ1-4,TRBV15,TRBD1,.,TGTGCCACCAGCGAGCAGGGGGCTGTTCGTGAAAAACTGTTTTTT,CATSEQGAVREKLFF
TRBJ2-1,TRBV6-2/TRBV6-3,TRBD2,.,TGTGCCAGCAGCTTAGCGGGGGGTAGGCAGTTCTTC,CASSLAGGRQFF
TRBJ1-3,TRBV28,.,.,TGTGCCAGCAGTTTACCGGGGGCAGCTGGAAACACCATATATTTT,CASSLPGAAGNTIYF
TRBJ1-2,TRBV19,TRBD1,.,TGTGCCAGTAGTAGGAACGACAGGGGGAACTATGGCTACACCTTC,CASSRNDRGNYGYTF
TRBJ2-7,TRBV5-1,TRBD1,.,TGCGCCAGCAGGCCCGGGACAGGCCTTCTTGACTACGAGCAGTACTTC,CASRPGTGLLDYEQYF
TRBJ2-2,TRBV12-3/TRBV12-4,.,.,TGTGCCAGCAGTTTCGGTCCCGGGGAGCTGTTTTTT,CASSFGPGELFF
TRBJ2-1,TRBV7-8,.,.,TGTGCCAGCAGCCTAACCGGGAGCCGCTCCTACAATGAGCAGTTCTTC,CASSLTGSRSYNEQFF
TRBJ2-7,TRBV5-4,TRBD2,.,TGTGCCAGCAGCTTGGCGGCTAGCGGGGGGCTCGGCGCCTACGAGCAGTACTTC,CASSLAASGGLGAYEQYF
TRBJ1-6,TRBV19,TRBD1,.,TGTGCCAGGTACTCTACAGGGGCGAGGGGTAATTCACCCCTCCACTTT,CARYSTGARGNSPLHF
TRBJ2-5,TRBV4-3,.,.,TGCGCCAGCAGCCAAGATTATCACAGGCAAGAGACCCAGTACTTC,CASSQDYHRQETQYF